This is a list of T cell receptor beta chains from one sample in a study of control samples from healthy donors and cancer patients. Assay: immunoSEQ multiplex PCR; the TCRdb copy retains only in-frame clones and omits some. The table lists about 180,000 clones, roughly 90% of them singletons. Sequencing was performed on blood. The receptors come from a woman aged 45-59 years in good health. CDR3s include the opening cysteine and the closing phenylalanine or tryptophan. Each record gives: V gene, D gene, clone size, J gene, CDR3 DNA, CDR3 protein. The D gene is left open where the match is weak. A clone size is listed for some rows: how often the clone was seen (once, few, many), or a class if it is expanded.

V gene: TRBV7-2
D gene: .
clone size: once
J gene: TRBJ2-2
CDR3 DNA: TGTGCCAGCAGCCCCCAGGCCTCGAACACCGGGGAGCTGTTTTTT
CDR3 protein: CASSPQASNTGELFF

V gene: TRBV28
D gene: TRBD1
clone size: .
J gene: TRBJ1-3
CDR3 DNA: TGTGCCAGCAGTTTAGGGGGGACAGGGCTGAGCTCTGGAAACACCATATATTTT
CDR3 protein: CASSLGGTGLSSGNTIYF

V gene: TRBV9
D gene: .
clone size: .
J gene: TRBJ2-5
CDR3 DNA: TGTGCCAGCAGTGAGAATGGGCAAGAGACCCAGTACTTC
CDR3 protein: CASSENGQETQYF

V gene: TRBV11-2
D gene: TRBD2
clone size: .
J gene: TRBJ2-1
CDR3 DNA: TGTGCCAGCAGCCTGCGCGGGGGGCGAGATGAGCAGTTCTTC
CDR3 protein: CASSLRGGRDEQFF

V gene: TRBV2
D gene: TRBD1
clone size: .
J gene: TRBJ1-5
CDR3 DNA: TGTGCCAGCAGAGGGGACAGGGGGCCCGGTCAGCCCCAGCATTTT
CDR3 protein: CASRGDRGPGQPQHF

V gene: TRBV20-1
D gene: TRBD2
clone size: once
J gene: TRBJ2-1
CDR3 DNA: TGCAGTGCTACGCTAGCGGGAGAGCGGTTCTTC
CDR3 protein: CSATLAGERFF

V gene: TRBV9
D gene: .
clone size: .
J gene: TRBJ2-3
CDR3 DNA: TGTGCCAGCAGCGTGGAGGGGGTAGCTGGCACAGATACGCAGTATTTT
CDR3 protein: CASSVEGVAGTDTQYF

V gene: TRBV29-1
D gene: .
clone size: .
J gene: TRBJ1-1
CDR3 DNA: TGCAGCGTTGTTTTTAATCGGGACACTGAAGCTTTCTTT
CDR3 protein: CSVVFNRDTEAFF

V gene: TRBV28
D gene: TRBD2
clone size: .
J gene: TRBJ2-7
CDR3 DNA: TGTGCCAGCAGTTTAACGACTAGCGGAAACTACGAGCAGTACTTC
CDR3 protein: CASSLTTSGNYEQYF

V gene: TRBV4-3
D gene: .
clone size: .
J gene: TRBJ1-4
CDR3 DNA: TGCGCCAGCAGCCACGGGGGGTTGGGTGAAAAACTGTTTTTT
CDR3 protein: CASSHGGLGEKLFF

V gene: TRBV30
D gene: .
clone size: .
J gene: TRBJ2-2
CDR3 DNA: TGTGCCCTCCGGGTGGGTTCGATTCACACCGGGGAGCTGTTTTTT
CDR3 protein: CALRVGSIHTGELFF